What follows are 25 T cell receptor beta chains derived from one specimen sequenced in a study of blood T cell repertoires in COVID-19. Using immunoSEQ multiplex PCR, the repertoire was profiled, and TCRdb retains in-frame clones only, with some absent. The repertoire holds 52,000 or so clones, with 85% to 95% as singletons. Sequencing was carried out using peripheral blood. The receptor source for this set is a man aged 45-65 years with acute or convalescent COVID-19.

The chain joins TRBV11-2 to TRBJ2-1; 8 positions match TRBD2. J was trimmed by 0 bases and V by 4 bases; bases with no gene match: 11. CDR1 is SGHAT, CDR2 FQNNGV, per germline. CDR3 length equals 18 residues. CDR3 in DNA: TGTGCCAGCAGCTCCCGAATAGCGGGGATACGCTCCTACAATGAGCAGTTCTTC. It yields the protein CASSSRIAGIRSYNEQFF.

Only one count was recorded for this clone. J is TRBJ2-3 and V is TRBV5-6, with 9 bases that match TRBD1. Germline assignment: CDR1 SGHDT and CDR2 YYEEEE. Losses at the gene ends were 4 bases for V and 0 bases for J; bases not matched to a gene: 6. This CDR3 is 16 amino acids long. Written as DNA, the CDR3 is TGTGCCAGCAGCACCGGGACAGGGACTAGCACAGATACGCAGTATTTT. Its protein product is CASSTGTGTSTDTQYF.

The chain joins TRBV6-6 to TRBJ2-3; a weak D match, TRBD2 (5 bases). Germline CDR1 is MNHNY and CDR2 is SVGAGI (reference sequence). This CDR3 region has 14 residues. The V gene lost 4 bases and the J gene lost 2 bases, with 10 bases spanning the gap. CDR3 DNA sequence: TGTGCCAGCAGTTCCCCCGGGAACACAGATACGCAGTATTTT. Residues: CASSSPGNTDTQYF.

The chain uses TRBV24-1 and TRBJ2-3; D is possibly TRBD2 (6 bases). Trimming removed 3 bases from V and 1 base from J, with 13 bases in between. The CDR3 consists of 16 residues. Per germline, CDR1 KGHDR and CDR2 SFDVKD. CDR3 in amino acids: CATSDPREVGTDTQYF. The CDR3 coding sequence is TGTGCCACCAGTGATCCCAGGGAGGTAGGCACAGATACGCAGTATTTT.

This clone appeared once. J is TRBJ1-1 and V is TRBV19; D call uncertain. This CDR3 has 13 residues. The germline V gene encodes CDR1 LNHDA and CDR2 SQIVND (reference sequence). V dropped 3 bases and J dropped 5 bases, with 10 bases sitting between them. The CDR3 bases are TGTGCCAGTAGTATCGGTCCGGGGACTGAAGCTTTCTTT. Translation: CASSIGPGTEAFF.

The DNA for the CDR3 is TGTGCCAGCAGCCTCGCGGGAACTAACTATGGCTACACCTTC. As protein: CASSLAGTNYGYTF. This rearrangement joins TRBV6-6 to TRBJ1-2; the D is unclear. This CDR3 is built from 14 residues. In germline, CDR1 is MNHNY, CDR2 SVGAGI (reference sequence). Trimming shortened V by 6 bases and J by 0 bases, and 11 bases separated the two germline ends.

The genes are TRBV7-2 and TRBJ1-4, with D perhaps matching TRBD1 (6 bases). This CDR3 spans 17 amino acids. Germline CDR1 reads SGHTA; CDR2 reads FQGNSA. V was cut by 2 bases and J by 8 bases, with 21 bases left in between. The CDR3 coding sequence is TGTGCCAGCAGCTTACTACTTCAGGGGAGGGGAAAAGAAAAACTGTTTTTT. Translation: CASSLLLQGRGKEKLFF. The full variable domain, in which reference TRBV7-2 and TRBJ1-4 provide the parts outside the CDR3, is GAGVSQSPSNKVTEKGKDVELRCDPISGHTALYWYRQSLGQGLEFLIYFQGNSAPDKSGLPSDRFSAERTGGSVSTLTIQRTQQEDSAVYLCASSLLLQGRGKEKLFFGSGTQLSVL.

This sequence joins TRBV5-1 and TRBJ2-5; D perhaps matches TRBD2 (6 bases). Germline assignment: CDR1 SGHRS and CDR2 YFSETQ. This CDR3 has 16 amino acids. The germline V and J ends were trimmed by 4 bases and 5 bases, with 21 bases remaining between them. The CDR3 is CASSQSMRDDRETQYF. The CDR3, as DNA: TGCGCCAGCAGCCAAAGCATGCGGGACGATCGGGAGACCCAGTACTTC.

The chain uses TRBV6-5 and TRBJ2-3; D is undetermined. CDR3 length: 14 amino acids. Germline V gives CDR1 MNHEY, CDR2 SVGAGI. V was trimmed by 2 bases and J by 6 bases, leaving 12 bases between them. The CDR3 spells CASSYEHLRDTQYF. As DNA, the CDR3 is TGTGCCAGCAGTTACGAACACCTGAGGGATACGCAGTATTTT.

This CDR3 is CASSQEASGIFSYEQYF. The CDR3, as DNA: TGTGCCAGCAGCCAAGAGGCTAGCGGGATCTTCTCCTACGAGCAGTACTTC. The chain links TRBV14 to TRBJ2-7, with 9 nucleotides matching TRBD2. The CDR3 consists of 17 residues. The trim removed 0 bases at V and 0 bases at J, leaving 6 bases unmatched. The germline CDR1 and CDR2 sequences are SGHDN and FVKESK.

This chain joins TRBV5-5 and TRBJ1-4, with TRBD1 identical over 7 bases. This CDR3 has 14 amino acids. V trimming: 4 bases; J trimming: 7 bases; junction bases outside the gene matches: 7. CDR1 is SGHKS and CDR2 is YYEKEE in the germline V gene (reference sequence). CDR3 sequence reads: CASSDRARAEKLFF. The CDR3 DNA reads TGTGCCAGCAGCGACAGGGCCCGGGCTGAAAAACTGTTTTTT.

CDR3 amino acids: CASTFRGQGVNEKLFF. The CDR3 DNA sequence: TGTGCCAGTACCTTCAGAGGACAGGGTGTTAATGAAAAACTGTTTTTT. The chain carries TRBV19 and TRBJ1-4; the match to TRBD1 covers 8 bases. The CDR3 consists of 16 residues. Unmatched junction bases numbered 11, after V lost 7 bases and J lost 4 bases. Germline assignment: CDR1 LNHDA and CDR2 SQIVND (reference sequence). The whole variable domain, remainder taken from reference TRBV19 and TRBJ1-4, is DGGITQSPKYLFRKEGQNVTLSCEQNLNHDAMYWYRQDPGQGLRLIYYSQIVNDFQKGDIAEGYSVSREKKESFPLTVTSAQKNPTAFYLCASTFRGQGVNEKLFFGSGTQLSVL.

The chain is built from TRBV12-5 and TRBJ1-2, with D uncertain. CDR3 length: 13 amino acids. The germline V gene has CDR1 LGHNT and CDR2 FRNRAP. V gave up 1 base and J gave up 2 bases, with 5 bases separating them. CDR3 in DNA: TGTGCTAGTGGTTTGGGCACAAACTATGGCTACACCTTC. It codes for CASGLGTNYGYTF. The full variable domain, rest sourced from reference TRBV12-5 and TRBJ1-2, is DARVTQTPRHKVTEMGQEVTMRCQPILGHNTVFWYRQTMMQGLELLAYFRNRAPLDDSGMPKDRFSAEMPDATLATLKIQPSEPRDSAVYFCASGLGTNYGYTFGSGTRLTVV.

The CDR3 spells CAISTVEPRLGLASTGELFF. The CDR3 DNA follows: TGTGCCATCAGTACTGTCGAGCCCCGGTTGGGACTAGCTTCCACCGGGGAGCTGTTTTTT. V usage is TRBV10-3 and J usage is TRBJ2-2; 9 bases are shared with TRBD2. Germline V gene lookup returns CDR1 ENHRY and CDR2 SYGVKD. This CDR3 is built from 20 residues. The V segment lost 5 bases and the J segment 4 bases; nucleotides outside the gene matches: 20.

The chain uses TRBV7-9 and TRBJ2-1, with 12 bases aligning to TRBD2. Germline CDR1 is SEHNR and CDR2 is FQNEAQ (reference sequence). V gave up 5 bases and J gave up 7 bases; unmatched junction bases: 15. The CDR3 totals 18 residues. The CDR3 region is CASSPPGLAGPLMNEQFF. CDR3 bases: TGTGCCAGCAGCCCCCCCGGACTAGCGGGGCCCTTGATGAATGAGCAGTTCTTC.

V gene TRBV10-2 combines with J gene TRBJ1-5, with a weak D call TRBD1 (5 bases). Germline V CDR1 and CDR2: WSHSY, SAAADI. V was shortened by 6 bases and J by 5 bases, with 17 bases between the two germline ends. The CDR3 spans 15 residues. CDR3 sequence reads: CASSPDSSPYQPQHF. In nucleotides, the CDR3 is TGCGCCAGCAGCCCCGACAGTTCTCCCTATCAGCCCCAGCATTTT.

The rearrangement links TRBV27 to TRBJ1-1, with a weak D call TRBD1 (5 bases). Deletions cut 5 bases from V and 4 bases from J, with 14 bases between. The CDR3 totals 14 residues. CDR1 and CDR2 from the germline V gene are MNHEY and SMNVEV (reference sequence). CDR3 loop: CASSEVWGGTEAFF. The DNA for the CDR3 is TGTGCCAGCAGTGAGGTTTGGGGGGGCACTGAAGCTTTCTTT.

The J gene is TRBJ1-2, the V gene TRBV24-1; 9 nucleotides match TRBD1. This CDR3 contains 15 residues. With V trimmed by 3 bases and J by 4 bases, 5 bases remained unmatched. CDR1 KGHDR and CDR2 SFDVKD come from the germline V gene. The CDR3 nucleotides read TGTGCCACCAGTGATACCACAGGGGGCGTCTATGGCTACACCTTC. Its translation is CATSDTTGGVYGYTF.

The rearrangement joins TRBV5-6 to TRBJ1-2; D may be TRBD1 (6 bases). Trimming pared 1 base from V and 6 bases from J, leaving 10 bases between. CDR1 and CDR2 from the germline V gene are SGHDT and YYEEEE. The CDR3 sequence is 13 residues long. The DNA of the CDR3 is TGTGCCAGCAGCTTGACAGGGACCCATGGCTACACCTTC. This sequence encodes CASSLTGTHGYTF. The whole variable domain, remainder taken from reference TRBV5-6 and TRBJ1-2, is DAGVTQSPTHLIKTRGQQVTLRCSPKSGHDTVSWYQQALGQGPQFIFQYYEEEERQRGNFPDRFSGHQFPNYSSELNVNALLLGDSALYLCASSLTGTHGYTFGSGTRLTVV.

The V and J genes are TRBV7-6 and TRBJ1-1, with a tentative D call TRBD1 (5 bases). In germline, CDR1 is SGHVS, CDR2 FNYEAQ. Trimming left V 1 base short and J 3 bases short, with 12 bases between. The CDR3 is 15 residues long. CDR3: CASSLGEGQDTEAFF. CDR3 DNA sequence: TGTGCCAGCAGCTTAGGGGAGGGGCAGGACACTGAAGCTTTCTTT.

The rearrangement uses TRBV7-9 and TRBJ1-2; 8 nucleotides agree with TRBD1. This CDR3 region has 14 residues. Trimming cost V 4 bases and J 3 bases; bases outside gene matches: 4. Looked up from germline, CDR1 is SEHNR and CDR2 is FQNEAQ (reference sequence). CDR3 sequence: CASSSTGGDYGYTF. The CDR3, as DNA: TGTGCCAGCAGCTCTACAGGGGGAGACTATGGCTACACCTTC.

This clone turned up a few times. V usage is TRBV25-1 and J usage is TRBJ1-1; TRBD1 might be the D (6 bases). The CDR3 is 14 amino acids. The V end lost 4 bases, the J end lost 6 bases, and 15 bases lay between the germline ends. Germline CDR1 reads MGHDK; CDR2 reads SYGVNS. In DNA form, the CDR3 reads TGTGCCAGCAGTGGGTCGACAGGTCGTTCTGAAGCTTTCTTT. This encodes CASSGSTGRSEAFF.

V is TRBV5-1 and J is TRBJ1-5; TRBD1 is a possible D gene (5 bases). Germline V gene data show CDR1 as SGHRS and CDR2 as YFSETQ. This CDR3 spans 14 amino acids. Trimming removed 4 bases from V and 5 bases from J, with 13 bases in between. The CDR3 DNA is TGCGCCAGCAGCCCAGGGACTGGGGATCAGCCCCAGCATTTT. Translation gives CASSPGTGDQPQHF.

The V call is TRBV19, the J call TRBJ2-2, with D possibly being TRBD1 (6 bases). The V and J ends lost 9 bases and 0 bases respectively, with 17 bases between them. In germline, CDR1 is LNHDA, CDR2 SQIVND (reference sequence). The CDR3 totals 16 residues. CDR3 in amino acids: CASRPPGTPNTGELFF. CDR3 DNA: TGTGCCAGCAGACCGCCCGGGACACCGAACACCGGGGAGCTGTTTTTT.

CDR3: CASSDWGQRSYEQYF. CDR3 coding DNA: TGTGCCAGCAGTGACTGGGGACAGCGCTCCTACGAGCAGTACTTC. The rearrangement uses TRBV2 and TRBJ2-7; 7 bases map to TRBD1. This CDR3 has 15 residues. The germline CDR1 and CDR2 sequences are SNHLY and FYNNEI. Trimming took 3 bases from V and 0 from J; bases not matched to a gene: 5.